This T cell receptor beta chain is from a study of cytomegalovirus exposure and HLA in healthy donors. Study results and caveats: There were some public TCRs occurring in many donors, but most TCR sequences were rare.

Comment on this clone: Its antigen remains unidentified.

The PCR was carried out with 60 Vbeta primers and 13 Jbeta primers. Data came from immunoSEQ multiplex PCR; TCRdb stores just in-frame clones and leaves some out. In the table there are roughly 100,000 clones, over 60% of which are singletons. Between the trimmed V and J ends, which lost 4 bases and 4 bases, there was a span of 13 bases. Germline CDR1 MNHNS, CDR2 SASEGT. The CDR3 totals 15 residues. The chain is built from TRBV6-1 and TRBJ2-2; tentatively, D is TRBD1 (6 bases). Sequencing was performed on PBMCs. The sequence was obtained from a man between 35 and 55 years old in good health and CMV-seropositive. The CDR3 is CASSVEDRSTGELFF. CDR3 in DNA: TGTGCCAGCAGTGTAGAGGACAGAAGCACCGGGGAGCTGTTTTTT.